One and the same sample provided the 9 T cell receptor beta chains below, sequenced in a study of CD8 T cells in Susac syndrome. After extraction with the RNeasy kit, about 0.5 to 1 ug of the RNA was reverse transcribed using random hexamers. TCRdb reprocessed the immunoSEQ multiplex PCR reads with MiXCR, giving one entry per CDR3 protein. The table has 100,000 or so distinct CDR3 sequences, roughly 91% seen once. The sequencing sample was made of CD4+ T cells from PBMCs. The receptor set was obtained from a human donor in good health.

The rearrangement links TRBV19 to TRBJ2-3; 9 bases fit TRBD2. CDR3 length: 15 residues. Germline values: CDR1 LNHDA, CDR2 SQIVND (reference sequence). Trimming cost V 6 bases and J 2 bases; bases outside gene matches: 6. In nucleotides, the CDR3 is TGTGCCAGTAGGACCCTAGCGGGGACCACAGATACGCAGTATTTT. Translation: CASRTLAGTTDTQYF.

The chain has TRBV2 and TRBJ1-2; D unresolved. The CDR3 has 13 amino acids. V lost 10 bases and J lost 2, with 14 bases in between. Germline-derived CDR1 and CDR2 are SNHLY and FYNNEI. CDR3 in DNA: TGTGCCACCTTCGGCGGGGAGAACTATGGCTACACCTTC. Translation: CATFGGENYGYTF.

Only one count was recorded for this clonotype. The gene calls are TRBV4-1 and TRBJ1-2; possible D gene TRBD1, 5 bases. Trimming took off 1 base at V and 5 bases at J, with 23 bases between the two ends. CDR3 size: 18 residues. Germline V gene data show CDR1 as MGHRA and CDR2 as YSYEKL. CDR3 bases: TGCGCCAGCAGCCAAGCCGACCGGGGCCGCAGGGAGAAATATGGCTACACCTTC. This encodes CASSQADRGRREKYGYTF.

J is TRBJ1-5 and V is TRBV6-5; TRBD1 matches 10 bases. The trim removed 6 bases at V and 2 bases at J, leaving 4 bases unmatched. Germline CDR1 reads MNHEY; CDR2 reads SVGAGI. This CDR3 region has 15 residues. The CDR3 here is CASRDGQGGNQPQHF. The CDR3 DNA sequence: TGTGCCAGCAGGGACGGACAGGGGGGCAATCAGCCCCAGCATTTT.

The genes are TRBV7-6 and TRBJ2-1, with D perhaps matching TRBD2 (6 bases). This CDR3 region has 15 residues. Between the trimmed V and J ends, which lost 3 bases and 5 bases, there was a span of 14 bases. Germline V gives CDR1 SGHVS, CDR2 FNYEAQ. CDR3 region: CASSLSFGGNNEQFF. The DNA for the CDR3 is TGTGCCAGCAGCTTGAGTTTCGGCGGGAACAATGAGCAGTTCTTC. Variable domain in full (rest from reference TRBV7-6 and TRBJ2-1): GAGVSQSPRYKVTKRGQDVALRCDPISGHVSLYWYRQALGQGPEFLTYFNYEAQQDKSGLPNDRFSAERPEGSISTLTIQRTEQRDSAMYRCASSLSFGGNNEQFFGPGTRLTVL.

This clonotype appeared once. The V gene is TRBV29-1, the J gene TRBJ2-2; D unresolved. The CDR3 sequence is 12 residues long. The V end was cut by 1 base, the J end by 1 base, with 1 base between. CDR1 is SQVTM and CDR2 is ANQGSEA in the germline V gene. The CDR3 loop is CSVEVNTGELFF. The CDR3 nucleotides read TGCAGCGTTGAAGTGAACACCGGGGAGCTGTTTTTT.

The chain joins TRBV28 to TRBJ2-1; TRBD1 aligns across 9 bases. This CDR3 has 15 amino acids. The germline gives CDR1 MDHEN, CDR2 SYDVKM. V trimming: 5 bases; J trimming: 8 bases; junction bases outside the gene matches: 10. CDR3 loop: CASSQTGTGRDEQFF. In nucleotides, the CDR3 is TGTGCCAGCAGTCAAACCGGGACAGGGCGGGATGAGCAGTTCTTC. The full variable domain, in which reference TRBV28 and TRBJ2-1 provide the parts outside the CDR3, is DVKVTQSSRYLVKRTGEKVFLECVQDMDHENMFWYRQDPGLGLRLIYFSYDVKMKEKGDIPEGYSVSREKKERFSLILESASTNQTSMYLCASSQTGTGRDEQFFGPGTRLTVL.

The rearrangement links TRBV12-3 or TRBV12-4 to TRBJ1-2; 7 positions agree with TRBD1. This CDR3 spans 15 amino acids. The J segment lost 4 bases and the V segment lost 6 bases, leaving 11 bases of the junction unmatched. CDR3 sequence reads: CASRSSAGGFYGYTF. The CDR3 nucleotides are TGTGCCAGCAGGTCTTCGGCAGGGGGTTTCTATGGCTACACCTTC.

V usage is TRBV20-1 and J usage is TRBJ1-2; a weak D match, TRBD1 (5 bases). In germline, CDR1 is DFQATT, CDR2 SNEGSKA (reference sequence). Trimming left V 2 bases short and J 4 bases short, with 8 bases between. The CDR3 is 12 amino acids. The CDR3 protein is CSARQGGYGYTF. CDR3 sequence (DNA): TGCAGTGCTAGACAGGGCGGCTATGGCTACACCTTC.